This T cell receptor (beta chain) was sequenced in a study of blood T cell repertoires in COVID-19. Study details: Samples representing acute and convalescent COVID-19 were sourced from the United States, Italy and Spain. The cDNA or gDNA used as material had been derived from T cells, B-cell-depleted T cells, or PBMCs.

Per the authors' pipeline: Quantification of nucleated cells was approximated via reference gene primer amplification. Sequencing was performed with immunoSEQ multiplex PCR; in TCRdb, only in-frame clones are kept and a portion is missing. The V and J calls and clone size were taken over from that table, and D and trimming were inferred from the DNA. In the table there are fewer than 200,000 clones, around 80% of which are singletons. V lost 2 bases to trimming and J lost 10 bases, with 9 bases between them. Germline loops: CDR1 KGHSH, CDR2 LQKENI. This CDR3 comprises 13 residues. The chain is built from TRBV18 and TRBJ1-6; weak D call: TRBD1 (5 bases). This receptor was identified in a man aged 65 to 85 with active or convalescent COVID-19. The sample comprised peripheral blood. The CDR3 nucleotides read TGTGCCAGCTCACCAGACAGAAGCTCACCCCTCCACTTT. Translation: CASSPDRSSPLHF.